This TCR beta chain was identified in a study of spatial heterogeneity in lung cancer. Points from the study as a whole: It was estimated that coverage of tumor T cells reached about 7% for alpha chains and roughly 13% for beta chains. Intratumoral expanded alpha and beta TCR counts were found to track tumor mutation counts.

Time point meaning: sample taken at primary tumor resection. MiXCR, applied by TCRdb to the 5' RACE reads, yields one record per CDR3 protein. The data show some 7,400 distinct CDR3 sequences, roughly 7.5% seen once. V was clipped by 3 bases and J by 7 bases, with 8 bases between them. The CDR3 is 12 amino acids. The germline gives CDR1 SGHNT, CDR2 YYREEE (reference sequence). This clonotype was observed many times. What it recognizes is unknown. This beta chain was picked up by a library intended for alpha chains and is off target, so its count carries little meaning. The sample here was lung tumor tissue, taken at surgery. This chain uses TRBV5-4 with TRBJ2-1, with D uncertain. The sequence was collected from a female donor with early-stage non-small cell lung cancer. As DNA, the CDR3 is TGTGCCAGCAGCTCAGAGCAGAATGAGCAGTTCTTC. This codes for CASSSEQNEQFF.